The clone carrying this TCR beta chain was counted between two and nine times. Repertoires were generated with immunoSEQ multiplex PCR, while TCRdb's copy carries only in-frame clones and drops some. The sample has over 110,000 clones, roughly 85% seen once; the top ten hold 3% to 4.5%. This sample was taken from a study of blood T cell repertoires in COVID-19. Study background: The United States, Italy and Spain were the sources of the acute and convalescent COVID-19 samples.

The ends lost 0 bases at V and 6 bases at J; junction bases unmatched: 6. The CDR3 contains 17 residues. CDR1 is SGHNT, CDR2 YYREEE, per germline (reference sequence). This rearrangement joins TRBV5-4 to TRBJ2-1; 13 nucleotides line up with TRBD2. The clonotype was recovered from a man aged 60-69 years with acute or convalescent COVID-19. The sequenced sample consisted of peripheral blood. CDR3 nucleotide sequence: TGTGCCAGCAGCTTGGGGACTAGCGGGAGATGGGGCAATGAGCAGTTCTTC. Its protein is CASSLGTSGRWGNEQFF.